The 2 T cell receptor beta chains presented below share a single source sample, sequenced in a study of a mutant IDH1 vaccine in newly diagnosed glioma. Time point here: week 35, safety follow-up. Vaccinated patients received 300 ug of mutant IDH1 20-mer peptide per dose, with topical imiquimod. No antigen has been assigned to these receptors. Clones were read by immunoSEQ multiplex PCR, and TCRdb kept only the in-frame ones, dropping some. The data show about 41,000 clones, with around 89% seen just once and less than 2% held by the top ten. The input for sequencing was PBMCs, taken from a glioma patient whose treatment included an IDH1 peptide vaccine. The receptors stem from a man aged 35-49 years with glioma.

This chain joins TRBV10-3 and TRBJ2-3, with D tentatively TRBD1 (5 bases). In germline, CDR1 is ENHRY, CDR2 SYGVKD. This CDR3 is 15 amino acids long. V lost 0 bases and J lost 0, with 7 bases in between. DNA of the CDR3: TGTGCCATCAGTGAGTCTCAGGGTAGCACAGATACGCAGTATTTT. This sequence encodes CAISESQGSTDTQYF.

The chain employs TRBV28 and TRBJ1-1; no clear D. The germline V gene encodes CDR1 MDHEN and CDR2 SYDVKM. V lost 1 base and J lost 11, with 8 bases in between. The CDR3 is 11 residues long. Here the CDR3 DNA reads TGTGCCAGCAGTTTATCAGTTTGGGCTTTCTTT. Its protein is CASSLSVWAFF.